The TCR beta chain under discussion was sequenced for a study of identifying expanded T cells in peripheral blood. Study results and limitations: About 1.2 clones differed between technical replicates, versus approximately 17 and 20 over time.

V lost 6 bases to trimming and J lost 7 bases; unmatched junction nucleotides: 22. The CDR3 is made up of 19 amino acids. Germline values: CDR1 MDHEN, CDR2 SYDVKM. This table comes from immunoSEQ multiplex PCR, and its TCRdb copy is limited to in-frame clones, with some not included. The table records more than 80,000 clones, about 91% of them present only once. On this clone: Its antigen is undetermined.

The sequence was obtained from a person aged 18 to 70 in good health. The sequenced material came from blood. The J gene is TRBJ2-1, the V gene TRBV28, with 9 bases fitting TRBD2. CDR3 region: CASRTAGGFPGLSLNEQFF. For the CDR3, the DNA is TGTGCCAGCAGGACAGCGGGAGGTTTTCCGGGGCTTTCGTTAAATGAGCAGTTCTTC.